This TCR beta chain emerged from a study of tumor-infiltrating lymphocytes in oesophageal squamous cell carcinoma. Germline V lookup: CDR1 MNHEY, CDR2 SVGEGT. The V gene lost 4 bases and the J gene lost 3 bases, with 10 bases spanning the gap. The CDR3 length is 14 residues. TCRdb re-analysed the PCR reads in MiXCR, keeping a single row per CDR3 protein. This sample has over 10,000 distinct CDR3 sequences; about half occur once, and the top ten carry over 10%. Sequenced sample: blood. The receptor was derived from a female donor with esophageal squamous cell carcinoma. The gene calls are TRBV6-2 or TRBV6-3 and TRBJ2-1; a possible D gene is TRBD2 (5 bases). In DNA, the CDR3 is TGTGCCAGCAGTTCTGGACTTATCTACAATGAGCAGTTCTTC. It translates to CASSSGLIYNEQFF.